This T cell receptor beta chain derives from a study of OX40 agonist ivuxolimab in advanced cancers. Overall study: Every 2 weeks, ivuxolimab was infused into the patients intravenously at between 0.01 and 10 mg/kg. Of the patients, three showed partial responses, one with hepatocellular carcinoma and two with cutaneous melanoma.

Assay: immunoSEQ multiplex PCR; the TCRdb copy retains only in-frame clones and omits some. The sample holds 70,000 to 85,000 clones, roughly 90% seen once. Enrollment shut out patients with autoimmune disease history or systemic immunosuppression. In its sample, this clone was seen once. The target antigen is unknown. Germline V lookup: CDR1 GTSNPN, CDR2 SVGIG (reference sequence). This CDR3 spans 13 amino acids. Whole-study findings and limits: In general, CD8+ T cells held more expanded clones than CD4+ did, on average.

The source was CD4+ or CD8+ T cells sorted from blood, collected in a trial of the OX40 agonist ivuxolimab. The TCR was taken from an adult with an advanced solid tumor such as melanoma, head and neck, liver or kidney cancer. This chain links TRBV30 with TRBJ2-5, with D perhaps being TRBD1 or TRBD2 (5 bases each). The J call may be wrong; the DNA end is better matched by TRBJ2-7. CDR3 region: CAWRGQPGTEQYF. The CDR3 DNA reads as TGTGCCTGGAGGGGGCAACCAGGGACCGAGCAGTACTTC.